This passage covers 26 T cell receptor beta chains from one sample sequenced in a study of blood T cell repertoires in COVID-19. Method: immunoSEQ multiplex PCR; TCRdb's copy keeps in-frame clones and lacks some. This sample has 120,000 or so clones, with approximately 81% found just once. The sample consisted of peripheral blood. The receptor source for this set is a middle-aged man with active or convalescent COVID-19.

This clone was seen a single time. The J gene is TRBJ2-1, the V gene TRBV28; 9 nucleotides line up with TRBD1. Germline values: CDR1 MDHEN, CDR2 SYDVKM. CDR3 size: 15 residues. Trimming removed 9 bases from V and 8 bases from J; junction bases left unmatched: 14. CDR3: CARGFRDRDGHEQFF. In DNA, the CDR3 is TGTGCCAGGGGTTTCAGGGACAGGGATGGTCATGAGCAGTTCTTC.

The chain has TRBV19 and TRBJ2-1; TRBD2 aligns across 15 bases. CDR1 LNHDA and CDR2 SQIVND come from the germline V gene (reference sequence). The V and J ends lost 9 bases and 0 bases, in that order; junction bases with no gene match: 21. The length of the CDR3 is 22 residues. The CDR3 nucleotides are TGTGCCAGGGTAAGTCAAACAGCGACAGGGGGACTAGCGGGAGGCTCCTACAATGAGCAGTTCTTC. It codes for CARVSQTATGGLAGGSYNEQFF. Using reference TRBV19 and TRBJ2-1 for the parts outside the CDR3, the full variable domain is DGGITQSPKYLFRKEGQNVTLSCEQNLNHDAMYWYRQDPGQGLRLIYYSQIVNDFQKGDIAEGYSVSREKKESFPLTVTSAQKNPTAFYLCARVSQTATGGLAGGSYNEQFFGPGTRLTVL.

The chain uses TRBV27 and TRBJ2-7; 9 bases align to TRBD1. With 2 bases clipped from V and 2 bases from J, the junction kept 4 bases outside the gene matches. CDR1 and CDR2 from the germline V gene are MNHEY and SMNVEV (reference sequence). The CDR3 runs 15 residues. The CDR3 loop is CASSLTGGLAYEQYF. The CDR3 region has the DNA TGTGCCAGCAGTTTAACAGGGGGCCTGGCCTACGAGCAGTACTTC.

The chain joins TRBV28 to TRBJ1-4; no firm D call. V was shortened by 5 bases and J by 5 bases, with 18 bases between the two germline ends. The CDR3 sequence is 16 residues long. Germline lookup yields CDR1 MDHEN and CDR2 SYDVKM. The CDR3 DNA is TGTGCCAGCAGTGCGCCCGGTGCAGGCGGGAATGAAAAACTGTTTTTT. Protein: CASSAPGAGGNEKLFF.

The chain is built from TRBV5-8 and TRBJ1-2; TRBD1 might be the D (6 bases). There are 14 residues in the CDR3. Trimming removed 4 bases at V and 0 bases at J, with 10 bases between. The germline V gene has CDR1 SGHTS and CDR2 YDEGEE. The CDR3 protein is CASSPTGSNYGYTF. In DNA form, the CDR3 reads TGTGCCAGCAGCCCGACAGGATCTAACTATGGCTACACCTTC.

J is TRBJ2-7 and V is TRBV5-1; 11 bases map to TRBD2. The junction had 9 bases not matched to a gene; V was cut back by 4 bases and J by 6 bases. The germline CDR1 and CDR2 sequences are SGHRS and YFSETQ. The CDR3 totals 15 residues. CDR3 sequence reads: CASSDRTSGPLEQYF. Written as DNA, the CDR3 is TGCGCCAGCAGCGACAGGACTAGCGGGCCCCTCGAGCAGTACTTC.

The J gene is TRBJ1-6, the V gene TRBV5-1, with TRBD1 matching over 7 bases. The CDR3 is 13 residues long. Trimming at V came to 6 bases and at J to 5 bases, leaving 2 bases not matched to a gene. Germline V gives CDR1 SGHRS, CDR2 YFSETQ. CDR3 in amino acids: CASNDRDNSPLHF. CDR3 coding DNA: TGCGCCAGCAACGACAGGGATAATTCACCCCTCCACTTT.

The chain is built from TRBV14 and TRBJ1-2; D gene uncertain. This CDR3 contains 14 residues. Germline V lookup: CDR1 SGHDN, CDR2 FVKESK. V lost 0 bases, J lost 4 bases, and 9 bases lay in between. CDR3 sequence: CASSQEIVGYGYTF. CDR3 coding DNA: TGTGCCAGCAGCCAAGAAATAGTTGGCTATGGCTACACCTTC.

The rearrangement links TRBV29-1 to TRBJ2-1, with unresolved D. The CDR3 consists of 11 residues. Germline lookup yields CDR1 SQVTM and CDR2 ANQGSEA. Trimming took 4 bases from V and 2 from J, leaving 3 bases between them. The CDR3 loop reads CSVAAYNEQFF. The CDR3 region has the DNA TGCAGCGTTGCTGCCTACAATGAGCAGTTCTTC.

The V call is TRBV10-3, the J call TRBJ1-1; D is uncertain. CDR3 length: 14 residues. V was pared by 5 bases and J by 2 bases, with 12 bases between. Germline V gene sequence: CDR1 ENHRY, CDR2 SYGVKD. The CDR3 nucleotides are TGTGCCATCAGTCCCCCACAGAAAAACACTGAAGCTTTCTTT. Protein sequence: CAISPPQKNTEAFF.

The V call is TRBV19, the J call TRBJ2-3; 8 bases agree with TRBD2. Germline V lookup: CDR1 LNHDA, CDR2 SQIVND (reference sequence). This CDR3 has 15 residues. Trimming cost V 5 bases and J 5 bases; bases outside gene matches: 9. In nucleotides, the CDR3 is TGTGCCAGTAGTGAAAAGCGGGGGCCCGGAGATACGCAGTATTTT. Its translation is CASSEKRGPGDTQYF.

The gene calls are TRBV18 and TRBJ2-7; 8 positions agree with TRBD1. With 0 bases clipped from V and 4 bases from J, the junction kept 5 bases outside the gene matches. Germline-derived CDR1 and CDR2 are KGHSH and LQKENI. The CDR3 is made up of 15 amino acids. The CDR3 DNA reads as TGTGCCAGCTCACCACCCGGGGACAGGAGGTACGAGCAGTACTTC. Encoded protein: CASSPPGDRRYEQYF.

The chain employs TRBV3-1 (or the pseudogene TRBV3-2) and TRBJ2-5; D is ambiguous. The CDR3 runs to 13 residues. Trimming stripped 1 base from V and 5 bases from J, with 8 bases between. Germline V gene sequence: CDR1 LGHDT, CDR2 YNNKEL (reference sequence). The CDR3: CASSQALFETQYF. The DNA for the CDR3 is TGTGCCAGCAGCCAAGCTTTATTTGAGACCCAGTACTTC.

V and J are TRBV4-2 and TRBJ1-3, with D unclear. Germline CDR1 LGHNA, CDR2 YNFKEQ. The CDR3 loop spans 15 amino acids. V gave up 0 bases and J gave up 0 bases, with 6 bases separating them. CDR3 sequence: CASSQEQSSGNTIYF. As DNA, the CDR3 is TGTGCCAGCAGCCAAGAACAGAGCTCTGGAAACACCATATATTTT.

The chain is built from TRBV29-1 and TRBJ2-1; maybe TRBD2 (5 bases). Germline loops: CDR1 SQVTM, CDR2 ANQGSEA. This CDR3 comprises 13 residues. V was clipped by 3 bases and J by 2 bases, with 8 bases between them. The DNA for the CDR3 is TGCAGCGTTGATGAGGGTGCCTACAATGAGCAGTTCTTC. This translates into CSVDEGAYNEQFF.

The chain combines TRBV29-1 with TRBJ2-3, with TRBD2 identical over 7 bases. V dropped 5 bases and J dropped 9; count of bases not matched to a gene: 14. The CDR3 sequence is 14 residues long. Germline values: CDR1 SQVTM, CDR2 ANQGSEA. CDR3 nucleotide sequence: TGCAGCGTTTATGTTAGCGGGTACGAAGGGACGCAGTATTTT. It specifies CSVYVSGYEGTQYF.

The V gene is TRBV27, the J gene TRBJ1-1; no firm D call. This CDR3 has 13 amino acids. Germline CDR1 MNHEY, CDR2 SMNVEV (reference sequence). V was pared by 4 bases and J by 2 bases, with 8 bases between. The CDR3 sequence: CASSYRGNTEAFF. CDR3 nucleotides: TGTGCCAGCAGTTATCGGGGTAACACTGAAGCTTTCTTT.

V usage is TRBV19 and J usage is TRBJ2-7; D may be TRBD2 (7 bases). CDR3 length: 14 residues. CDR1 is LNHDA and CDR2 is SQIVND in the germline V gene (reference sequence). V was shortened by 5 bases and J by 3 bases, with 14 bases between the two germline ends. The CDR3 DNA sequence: TGTGCCAGTAGTGTGGGAGGGGGGGGCTACGAGCAGTACTTC. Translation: CASSVGGGGYEQYF. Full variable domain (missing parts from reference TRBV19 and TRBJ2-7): DGGITQSPKYLFRKEGQNVTLSCEQNLNHDAMYWYRQDPGQGLRLIYYSQIVNDFQKGDIAEGYSVSREKKESFPLTVTSAQKNPTAFYLCASSVGGGGYEQYFGPGTRLTVT.

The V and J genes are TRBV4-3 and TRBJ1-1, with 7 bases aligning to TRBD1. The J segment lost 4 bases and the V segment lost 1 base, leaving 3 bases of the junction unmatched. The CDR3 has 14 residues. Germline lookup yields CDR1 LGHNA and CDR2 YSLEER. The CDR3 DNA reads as TGCGCCAGCAGCCAAGGAGGGACAGTCACTGAAGCTTTCTTT. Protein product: CASSQGGTVTEAFF.

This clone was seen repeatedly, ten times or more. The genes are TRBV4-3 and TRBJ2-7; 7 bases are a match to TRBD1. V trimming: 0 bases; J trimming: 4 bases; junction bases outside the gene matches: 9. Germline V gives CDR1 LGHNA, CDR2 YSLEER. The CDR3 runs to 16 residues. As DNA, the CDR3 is TGCGCCAGCAGCCAAGAATGGGACAGTGGGGTTTACGAGCAGTACTTC. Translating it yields CASSQEWDSGVYEQYF.

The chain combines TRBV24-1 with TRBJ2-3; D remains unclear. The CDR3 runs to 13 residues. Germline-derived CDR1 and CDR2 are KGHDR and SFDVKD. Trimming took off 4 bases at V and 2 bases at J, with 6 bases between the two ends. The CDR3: CATSDPPTDTQYF. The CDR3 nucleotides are TGTGCCACCAGTGACCCTCCCACAGATACGCAGTATTTT.

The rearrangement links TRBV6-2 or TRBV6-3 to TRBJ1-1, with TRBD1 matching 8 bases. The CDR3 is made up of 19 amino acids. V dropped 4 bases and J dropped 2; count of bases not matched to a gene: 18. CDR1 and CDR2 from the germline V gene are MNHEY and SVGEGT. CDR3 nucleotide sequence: TGTGCCAGCAGTTCCGAAAGGACAGGGTCTGGAGTTCCCAACACTGAAGCTTTCTTT. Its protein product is CASSSERTGSGVPNTEAFF.

The CDR3 sequence is CASSIFPADTQYF. The CDR3 coding sequence is TGTGCCAGTAGTATATTCCCCGCAGATACGCAGTATTTT. The genes are TRBV19 and TRBJ2-3; D gene unclear. The CDR3 is made up of 13 amino acids. CDR1 is LNHDA and CDR2 is SQIVND in the germline V gene (reference sequence). V dropped 2 bases and J dropped 4 bases, with 7 bases sitting between them. The full variable domain, in which reference TRBV19 and TRBJ2-3 provide the parts outside the CDR3, is DGGITQSPKYLFRKEGQNVTLSCEQNLNHDAMYWYRQDPGQGLRLIYYSQIVNDFQKGDIAEGYSVSREKKESFPLTVTSAQKNPTAFYLCASSIFPADTQYFGPGTRLTVL.

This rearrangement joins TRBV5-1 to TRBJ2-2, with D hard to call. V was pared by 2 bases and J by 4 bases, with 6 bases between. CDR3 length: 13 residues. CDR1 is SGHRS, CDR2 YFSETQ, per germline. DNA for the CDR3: TGCGCCAGCAGCTTCCGAGGCACCGGGGAGCTGTTTTTT. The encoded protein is CASSFRGTGELFF.

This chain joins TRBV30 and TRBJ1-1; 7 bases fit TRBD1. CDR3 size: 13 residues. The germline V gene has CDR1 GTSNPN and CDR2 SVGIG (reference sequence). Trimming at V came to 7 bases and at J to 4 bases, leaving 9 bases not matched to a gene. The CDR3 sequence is CALTGTRGTEAFF. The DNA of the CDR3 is TGTGCCTTGACAGGGACCCGGGGCACTGAAGCTTTCTTT.

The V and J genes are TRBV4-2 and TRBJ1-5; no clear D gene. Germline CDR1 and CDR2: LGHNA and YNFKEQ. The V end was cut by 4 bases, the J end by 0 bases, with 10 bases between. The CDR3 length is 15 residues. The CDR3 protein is CASSPHPNSNQPQHF. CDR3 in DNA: TGTGCCAGCAGCCCCCATCCCAATAGCAATCAGCCCCAGCATTTT.